What follows are 30 T cell receptor beta chains derived from one specimen sequenced in a study of blood T cell repertoires in COVID-19. The protocol was immunoSEQ multiplex PCR, while the TCRdb copy is restricted to in-frame clones and leaves out a portion. The repertoire holds some 160,000 clones, with more than 65% as singletons. The sample taken for sequencing was peripheral blood. These receptors were obtained from an elderly woman with acute or convalescent COVID-19.

The CDR3 DNA reads as TGTGCCAGCTCACCTAGGATGACAAAAATGAACACTGAAGCTTTCTTT. Translating it yields CASSPRMTKMNTEAFF. The rearrangement joins TRBV18 to TRBJ1-1, with D uncertain. Trimming took 3 bases from V and 0 from J, leaving 14 bases between them. The germline gives CDR1 KGHSH, CDR2 LQKENI. CDR3 length equals 16 residues.

This clone was seen only once. The rearrangement joins TRBV4-1 to TRBJ2-2, with 9 nucleotides matching TRBD2. CDR1 MGHRA and CDR2 YSYEKL come from the germline V gene. The CDR3 has 15 amino acids. With V trimmed by 0 bases and J by 10 bases, 6 bases remained unmatched. This chain's CDR3 is CASSQDPSGISELFF. The DNA of the CDR3 is TGCGCCAGCAGCCAAGACCCTAGCGGGATTTCGGAGCTGTTTTTT.

The chain links TRBV3-1 (or the pseudogene TRBV3-2) to TRBJ1-2; D is unclear. With 5 bases removed from V and 0 bases from J, the gap between germline ends came to 10 bases. The CDR3 is 14 amino acids. From germline, CDR1 is LGHDT and CDR2 YNNKEL (reference sequence). This chain's CDR3 is CASSSRETNYGYTF. Here the CDR3 DNA reads TGTGCCAGCAGCTCCCGGGAAACTAACTATGGCTACACCTTC.

For the CDR3, the DNA is TGTGCCAGCAGAAATTACAGGGGTGGCAATCAGCCCCAGCATTTT. It yields the protein CASRNYRGGNQPQHF. V usage is TRBV6-5 and J usage is TRBJ1-5; 7 nucleotides line up with TRBD1. Germline values: CDR1 MNHEY, CDR2 SVGAGI. The CDR3 is 15 residues long. Trimming at V came to 6 bases and at J to 2 bases, leaving 7 bases not matched to a gene.

The V call is TRBV6-5, the J call TRBJ2-7; no clear D gene. V lost 7 bases, J lost 4 bases, and 14 bases lay in between. This CDR3 is built from 13 residues. Germline assignment: CDR1 MNHEY and CDR2 SVGAGI. The CDR3 DNA is TGTGCCAGCACAGACATTCCTTCGTACGAGCAGTACTTC. Protein: CASTDIPSYEQYF.

This clone turned up a few times. The chain recombines TRBV30 with TRBJ1-2; 9 bases align to TRBD1. Per the germline V gene, CDR1 is GTSNPN and CDR2 is SVGIG (reference sequence). The CDR3 has 14 residues. V lost 3 bases and J lost 2; bases outside the gene matches: 4. In nucleotides, the CDR3 is TGTGCCTGGAGCGGGACAGGGAGGAACTATGGCTACACCTTC. Its protein is CAWSGTGRNYGYTF.

This chain links TRBV2 with TRBJ2-2, with a possible D match to TRBD1 (5 bases). Germline CDR1 and CDR2: SNHLY and FYNNEI. V dropped 10 bases and J dropped 3 bases, with 15 bases sitting between them. The CDR3 length is 14 residues. Here the CDR3 reads CATRQFWDTGELFF. In DNA form, the CDR3 reads TGTGCCACGAGACAGTTTTGGGACACCGGGGAGCTGTTTTTT.

J is TRBJ1-1 and V is TRBV3-1 (or the pseudogene TRBV3-2), with D perhaps matching TRBD1 (5 bases). Germline-derived CDR1 and CDR2 are LGHDT and YNNKEL (reference sequence). V was cut by 1 base and J by 4 bases, with 13 bases left in between. This CDR3 region has 15 residues. As DNA, the CDR3 is TGTGCCAGCAGCCAAGGGTCCCAGGGCGGCACTGAAGCTTTCTTT. It translates to CASSQGSQGGTEAFF.

This clone was recorded a few times. The rearrangement links TRBV20-1 to TRBJ1-1; D may be TRBD1 (6 bases). The germline CDR1 and CDR2 sequences are DFQATT and SNEGSKA (reference sequence). V shed 5 bases and J shed 4 bases, with 8 bases lying between them. This CDR3 is built from 11 residues. For the CDR3, the DNA is TGCAGTGCTTCAGGGGTCACTGAAGCTTTCTTT. Protein product: CSASGVTEAFF.

The rearrangement uses TRBV28 and TRBJ1-2; D unclear. Germline lookup yields CDR1 MDHEN and CDR2 SYDVKM. The CDR3 is made up of 11 amino acids. CDR3 loop: CGSGANYGYTF. The CDR3 DNA sequence: TGTGGATCCGGAGCTAACTATGGCTACACCTTC.

The V gene is TRBV5-1, the J gene TRBJ1-1; a possible D gene is TRBD1 (5 bases). This CDR3 has 15 residues. Germline CDR1 reads SGHRS; CDR2 reads YFSETQ. With 0 bases removed from V and 4 bases from J, the gap between germline ends came to 13 bases. Here the CDR3 reads CASSLGQMSSTEAFF. Written as DNA, the CDR3 is TGCGCCAGCAGCTTGGGACAGATGTCGAGCACTGAAGCTTTCTTT. The full variable domain, with the rest looked up from reference TRBV5-1 and TRBJ1-1, is KAGVTQTPRYLIKTRGQQVTLSCSPISGHRSVSWYQQTPGQGLQFLFEYFSETQRNKGNFPGRFSGRQFSNSRSEMNVSTLELGDSALYLCASSLGQMSSTEAFFGQGTRLTVV.

Only one count was recorded for this clone. The V gene is TRBV4-1, the J gene TRBJ2-1; TRBD2 agrees at 13 bases. V gave up 1 base and J gave up 8 bases; unmatched junction bases: 5. The CDR3 length is 16 residues. From germline, CDR1 is MGHRA and CDR2 YSYEKL. The CDR3 reads CASSQAGLAGEHEQFF. The CDR3 DNA sequence: TGCGCCAGCAGCCAAGCCGGACTAGCGGGAGAGCATGAGCAGTTCTTC.

The chain uses TRBV11-2 and TRBJ1-2, with D unclear. In germline, CDR1 is SGHAT, CDR2 FQNNGV. The ends were cut back, 6 bases at V and 9 bases at J, with 17 bases in the middle. CDR3 length: 13 residues. The CDR3 DNA is TGTGCCAGCAGGCCTGACTCGTCGAGGAGCTACACCTTC. It specifies CASRPDSSRSYTF.

CDR3 nucleotides: TGTGCCAGCAGCCGCCGACTAGCGGGGAATATCCAAGAGACCCAGTACTTC. This codes for CASSRRLAGNIQETQYF. The chain carries TRBV13 and TRBJ2-5; 11 nucleotides agree with TRBD2. Losses at the gene ends were 5 bases for V and 1 base for J; bases not matched to a gene: 9. The CDR3 totals 17 residues. The germline CDR1 and CDR2 sequences are PRHDT and FYEKMQ (reference sequence). The full variable domain, its missing parts supplied by reference TRBV13 and TRBJ2-5, is AAGVIQSPRHLIKEKRETATLKCYPIPRHDTVYWYQQGPGQDPQFLISFYEKMQSDKGSIPDRFSAQQFSDYHSELNMSSLELGDSALYFCASSRRLAGNIQETQYFGPGTRLLVL.

The table lists this clone with a few counts. The chain has TRBV4-2 and TRBJ1-2; 7 positions agree with TRBD1. Germline trimming cut 4 bases from V and 9 bases from J; bases unmatched to any gene: 8. This CDR3 is built from 13 residues. The germline gives CDR1 LGHNA, CDR2 YNFKEQ. The CDR3 loop is CASSLQGDLRYTF. The CDR3 DNA reads TGTGCCAGCAGCCTCCAGGGGGACCTCCGCTACACCTTC.

V gene TRBV5-1 combines with J gene TRBJ1-2, with D perhaps TRBD1 (6 bases). This CDR3 spans 16 amino acids. Germline V gene lookup returns CDR1 SGHRS and CDR2 YFSETQ. The V and J ends lost 0 bases and 2 bases respectively, with 14 bases between them. In DNA form, the CDR3 reads TGCGCCAGCAGCTTGGTAAGGGGGTCCACCAACTATGGCTACACCTTC. Encoded protein: CASSLVRGSTNYGYTF.

On this clone itself: The junction and the germline gene differ at one end; a read error may be behind it. The same CDR3 arises from other DNA sequences in this sample as well. The chain combines TRBV6-2 or TRBV6-3 with TRBJ1-2; D is unclear. Germline CDR1 MNHEY, CDR2 SVGEGT. This CDR3 is built from 14 residues. The CDR3, as DNA: TGCGCCAGCAGTTACTCGGAGTCCCGCTATGGCTACACCTTC. Protein: CASSYSESRYGYTF.

The chain is built from TRBV27 and TRBJ2-2; no firm D call. With 3 bases removed from V and 1 base from J, the gap between germline ends came to 3 bases. The CDR3 is 13 residues long. Germline CDR1 reads MNHEY; CDR2 reads SMNVEV (reference sequence). CDR3: CASSFLNTGELFF. CDR3 nucleotide sequence: TGTGCCAGCAGTTTCCTGAACACCGGGGAGCTGTTTTTT.

This chain links TRBV6-5 with TRBJ2-5; D is possibly TRBD2 (5 bases). With 6 bases removed from V and 5 bases from J, the gap between germline ends came to 13 bases. This CDR3 is 13 amino acids long. Germline V gives CDR1 MNHEY, CDR2 SVGAGI. The CDR3 DNA sequence: TGTGCCAGCAGCCGGACTGTCACGGAGACCCAGTACTTC. Translation: CASSRTVTETQYF.

The rearrangement links TRBV24-1 to TRBJ1-3; 10 nucleotides align to TRBD1. CDR3 length equals 16 residues. In germline, CDR1 is KGHDR, CDR2 SFDVKD. The trim removed 5 bases at V and 3 bases at J, leaving 6 bases unmatched. The CDR3 here is CATSGTGGICGNTIYF. The DNA of the CDR3 is TGTGCCACCAGTGGGACAGGGGGAATTTGTGGAAACACCATATATTTT.

The rearrangement uses TRBV19 and TRBJ2-2; maybe TRBD2 (5 bases). The CDR3 contains 15 residues. V was pared by 9 bases and J by 5 bases, with 19 bases between. CDR1 LNHDA and CDR2 SQIVND come from the germline V gene (reference sequence). The CDR3 DNA sequence: TGTGCCAGCCAATTTTGGGCGGGTAATACCGGGGAGCTGTTTTTT. Translating gives CASQFWAGNTGELFF. Full variable domain (rest looked up from reference TRBV19 and TRBJ2-2): DGGITQSPKYLFRKEGQNVTLSCEQNLNHDAMYWYRQDPGQGLRLIYYSQIVNDFQKGDIAEGYSVSREKKESFPLTVTSAQKNPTAFYLCASQFWAGNTGELFFGEGSRLTVL.

CDR3 loop: CASSESTPPLATEAFF. The CDR3 DNA follows: TGCGCCAGCAGTGAGTCGACTCCCCCGCTGGCCACTGAAGCTTTCTTT. V gene TRBV10-1 combines with J gene TRBJ1-1; D gene unclear. The CDR3 loop spans 16 amino acids. In germline, CDR1 is WNHNN, CDR2 SYGVQD (reference sequence). V was clipped by 0 bases and J by 4 bases, with 15 bases between them.

This sequence joins TRBV28 and TRBJ1-3; 10 bases agree with TRBD1. The CDR3 has 14 amino acids. Germline values: CDR1 MDHEN, CDR2 SYDVKM. With V trimmed by 3 bases and J by 4 bases, 0 bases remained unmatched. CDR3 region: CASSLTGGGNTIYF. CDR3 sequence (DNA): TGTGCCAGCAGTTTGACAGGGGGCGGAAACACCATATATTTT. Variable domain in full (rest from reference TRBV28 and TRBJ1-3): DVKVTQSSRYLVKRTGEKVFLECVQDMDHENMFWYRQDPGLGLRLIYFSYDVKMKEKGDIPEGYSVSREKKERFSLILESASTNQTSMYLCASSLTGGGNTIYFGEGSWLTVV.

This clone was observed once. The chain has TRBV24-1 and TRBJ1-1; TRBD1 aligns across 12 bases. The CDR3 has 14 residues. Germline assignment: CDR1 KGHDR and CDR2 SFDVKD. The trim removed 7 bases at V and 4 bases at J, leaving 3 bases unmatched. CDR3 amino acids: CATRRGQGATEAFF. CDR3 nucleotide sequence: TGTGCCACCAGAAGGGGACAGGGGGCCACTGAAGCTTTCTTT.

V is TRBV10-2 and J is TRBJ2-3, with 10 bases aligning to TRBD1. This CDR3 has 16 amino acids. CDR1 WSHSY and CDR2 SAAADI come from the germline V gene. Trimming removed 0 bases from V and 10 bases from J; junction bases left unmatched: 10. CDR3 DNA sequence: TGCGCCAGCAGTGAGTCGTTCGACAGGGGGCGCGTTGCGCAGTATTTT. This gives the protein CASSESFDRGRVAQYF.

This chain uses TRBV3-1 (or the pseudogene TRBV3-2) with TRBJ1-6, with 10 bases fitting TRBD1. V was clipped by 3 bases and J by 4 bases; unmatched bases: 3. Germline CDR1 is LGHDT and CDR2 is YNNKEL (reference sequence). The CDR3 runs 16 residues. The CDR3 DNA follows: TGTGCCAGCAGCCACCGGGACAGGGGATATAATTCACCCCTCCACTTT. Protein sequence: CASSHRDRGYNSPLHF.

The genes are TRBV28 and TRBJ2-2; tentatively, D is TRBD1 (6 bases). The CDR3 has 17 residues. From germline, CDR1 is MDHEN and CDR2 SYDVKM. Deletions cut 4 bases from V and 0 bases from J, with 15 bases between. CDR3 bases: TGTGCCAGCAGTTATAATCGAGGACAGCCGAACACCGGGGAGCTGTTTTTT. This sequence encodes CASSYNRGQPNTGELFF.

The chain joins TRBV7-9 to TRBJ2-5; tentative D call: TRBD2 (5 bases). CDR1 and CDR2 from the germline V gene are SEHNR and FQNEAQ (reference sequence). The CDR3 runs to 14 residues. Deletions cut 4 bases from V and 0 bases from J, with 9 bases between. Here the CDR3 reads CASSSEGNQETQYF. Written as DNA, the CDR3 is TGTGCCAGCAGCTCAGAGGGTAACCAAGAGACCCAGTACTTC. The full variable domain, completed using reference TRBV7-9 and TRBJ2-5, is DTGVSQNPRHKITKRGQNVTFRCDPISEHNRLYWYRQTLGQGPEFLTYFQNEAQLEKSRLLSDRFSAERPKGSFSTLEIQRTEQGDSAMYLCASSSEGNQETQYFGPGTRLLVL.

This chain uses TRBV7-9 with TRBJ1-3; 11 bases match TRBD1. Germline trimming cut 1 base from V and 4 bases from J; bases unmatched to any gene: 3. CDR1 SEHNR and CDR2 FQNEAQ come from the germline V gene (reference sequence). The CDR3 covers 16 residues. The CDR3 spells CASSLGTGGHGNTIYF. CDR3 nucleotides: TGTGCCAGCAGCTTAGGGACAGGGGGCCACGGAAACACCATATATTTT.

The rearrangement joins TRBV15 to TRBJ1-6, with D unclear. Per the germline V gene, CDR1 is LNHNV and CDR2 is YYDKDF (reference sequence). The CDR3 runs 15 residues. V lost 1 base to trimming and J lost 5 bases, with 9 bases between them. This CDR3 reads CATSRGGVNNSPLHF. CDR3 DNA sequence: TGTGCCACCAGCAGAGGGGGAGTCAATAATTCACCCCTCCACTTT.